What follows are 18 T cell receptor beta chains derived from one specimen sequenced in a study of blood T cell repertoires in COVID-19. Clones were read by immunoSEQ multiplex PCR, and TCRdb kept only the in-frame ones, dropping some. Among roughly 190,000 clones listed, 85% to 95% were seen once. The sample taken for sequencing was peripheral blood. Receptors were obtained from a man younger than 45 with COVID-19, enrolled during active disease.

In DNA form, the CDR3 reads TGCGCCAGCAGCTTCGGGGGGCGGGGTACAGATACGCAGTATTTT. Its protein is CASSFGGRGTDTQYF. This rearrangement joins TRBV5-1 to TRBJ2-3, with D perhaps TRBD2 (7 bases). Trimming took off 2 bases at V and 3 bases at J, with 13 bases between the two ends. The length of the CDR3 is 15 residues. Looked up from germline, CDR1 is SGHRS and CDR2 is YFSETQ.

This clone was seen only once. The rearrangement links TRBV5-5 to TRBJ2-5; no reliable D call. Per germline, CDR1 SGHKS and CDR2 YYEKEE (reference sequence). V was cut by 1 base and J by 5 bases, with 9 bases left in between. CDR3 size: 13 residues. Here the CDR3 DNA reads TGTGCCAGCAGCTTGAGGCCGCGGGAGACCCAGTACTTC. The encoded protein is CASSLRPRETQYF.

This sequence joins TRBV6-5 and TRBJ2-7; D possibly corresponds to TRBD1 (6 bases). This CDR3 has 14 amino acids. Trimming shortened V by 2 bases and J by 3 bases, and 11 bases separated the two germline ends. Germline-derived CDR1 and CDR2 are MNHEY and SVGAGI. CDR3 region: CASSYTTGSYEQYF. DNA of the CDR3: TGTGCCAGCAGTTACACAACAGGGAGCTACGAGCAGTACTTC.

In its sample, this clone was seen once. The chain recombines TRBV19 with TRBJ1-2, with a weak D call TRBD1 (5 bases). Per germline, CDR1 LNHDA and CDR2 SQIVND (reference sequence). With 1 base removed from V and 4 bases from J, the gap between germline ends came to 7 bases. This CDR3 is built from 13 residues. CDR3 protein: CASSIGGIYGYTF. CDR3 coding DNA: TGTGCCAGTAGTATAGGGGGCATCTATGGCTACACCTTC.

This chain joins TRBV5-1 and TRBJ1-3, with 7 bases aligning to TRBD1. Per germline, CDR1 SGHRS and CDR2 YFSETQ. CDR3 length: 16 amino acids. Unmatched junction bases numbered 5, after V lost 2 bases and J lost 0 bases. DNA of the CDR3: TGCGCCAGCAGCTTAAACAGGGGCGTCTCTGGAAACACCATATATTTT. This translates into CASSLNRGVSGNTIYF.

The rearrangement uses TRBV7-6 and TRBJ2-1, with 7 bases identical to TRBD1. V gave up 1 base and J gave up 0 bases; unmatched junction bases: 3. Germline V gene lookup returns CDR1 SGHVS and CDR2 FNYEAQ. The CDR3 covers 16 residues. The CDR3 DNA is TGTGCCAGCAGCTTAGGACGGGACAGCTCCTACAATGAGCAGTTCTTC. It yields the protein CASSLGRDSSYNEQFF.

A single count supports this clone. This rearrangement joins TRBV2 to TRBJ1-5, with 9 bases lining up with TRBD1. CDR1 and CDR2 (germline): SNHLY, FYNNEI. The CDR3 loop spans 14 amino acids. V shed 6 bases, J shed 7 bases, and the junction held 7 bases outside the gene matches. DNA for the CDR3: TGTGCCAGCAGCGAACAGGGGGCAAAACAGCCCCAGCATTTT. It codes for CASSEQGAKQPQHF.

The genes are TRBV3-1 (or the pseudogene TRBV3-2) and TRBJ1-6, with D possibly TRBD1 on 6 matching bases. CDR3 length: 15 residues. Germline values: CDR1 LGHDT, CDR2 YNNKEL (reference sequence). V lost 0 bases to trimming and J lost 7 bases, with 10 bases between them. CDR3 loop: CASSQEWGQNSPLHF. As DNA, the CDR3 is TGTGCCAGCAGCCAAGAGTGGGGGCAAAATTCACCCCTCCACTTT.

The chain employs TRBV6-5 and TRBJ1-4; no clear D gene. Germline-derived CDR1 and CDR2 are MNHEY and SVGAGI. V dropped 0 bases and J dropped 8 bases, with 13 bases sitting between them. The CDR3 is made up of 15 amino acids. The CDR3 DNA follows: TGTGCCAGCAGTTACTCGTCAATAATTGGCGAAAAACTGTTTTTT. It is translated as CASSYSSIIGEKLFF.

The chain has TRBV4-1 and TRBJ2-3; TRBD2 agrees at 8 bases. From germline, CDR1 is MGHRA and CDR2 YSYEKL. This CDR3 is built from 17 residues. Trimming at V came to 5 bases and at J to 2 bases, leaving 12 bases not matched to a gene. In nucleotides, the CDR3 is TGCGCCAGCAGCTCCCCCGGGGGGGTTTCACCCACAGATACGCAGTATTTT. This translates into CASSSPGGVSPTDTQYF.

The chain has TRBV13 and TRBJ2-7, with D perhaps matching TRBD2 (6 bases). The germline gives CDR1 PRHDT, CDR2 FYEKMQ (reference sequence). The CDR3 has 17 amino acids. V lost 5 bases and J lost 0, with 20 bases in between. The CDR3 reads CASSPYHTGLPSYEQYF. CDR3 sequence (DNA): TGTGCCAGCAGCCCATACCACACGGGACTCCCCTCCTACGAGCAGTACTTC.

The gene calls are TRBV6-5 and TRBJ2-4; TRBD1 aligns across 8 bases. CDR3 length equals 14 residues. CDR1 and CDR2 from the germline V gene are MNHEY and SVGAGI. V dropped 7 bases and J dropped 6; count of bases not matched to a gene: 8. The CDR3 nucleotides read TGTGCCAGCAAGACAGGGGTTGGAAGAAACATTCAGTACTTC. Protein: CASKTGVGRNIQYF.

This chain uses TRBV9 with TRBJ1-6; TRBD1 aligns across 8 bases. This CDR3 region has 14 residues. Germline V CDR1 and CDR2: SGDLS, YYNGEE. With 3 bases clipped from V and 7 bases from J, the junction kept 3 bases outside the gene matches. The CDR3 coding sequence is TGTGCCAGCAGCGCGGGACAGGCAAATTCACCCCTCCACTTT. Protein product: CASSAGQANSPLHF.

The chain combines TRBV6-5 with TRBJ2-2, with TRBD2 as a possible D gene (6 bases). The V gene lost 0 bases and the J gene lost 4 bases, with 12 bases spanning the gap. CDR3 length: 16 amino acids. The germline V gene has CDR1 MNHEY and CDR2 SVGAGI. CDR3 amino acids: CASSYSGLGGTGELFF. CDR3 DNA: TGTGCCAGCAGTTACTCGGGACTGGGGGGCACCGGGGAGCTGTTTTTT.

This rearrangement joins TRBV4-1 to TRBJ1-2; TRBD1 might be the D (5 bases). There are 15 residues in the CDR3. V lost 4 bases and J 4 bases, leaving 16 bases between the germline ends. Germline V gene sequence: CDR1 MGHRA, CDR2 YSYEKL. The CDR3 is CASSPGGGRGYGYTF. CDR3 nucleotides: TGCGCCAGCAGCCCAGGCGGGGGGAGGGGCTATGGCTACACCTTC.

CDR3: CASSPDRYGYTF. In nucleotides, the CDR3 is TGCGCCAGCAGCCCGGACAGGTATGGCTACACCTTC. The rearrangement uses TRBV5-1 and TRBJ1-2; TRBD1 matches at 7 bases. This CDR3 region has 12 residues. Germline CDR1 SGHRS, CDR2 YFSETQ. After removal of 4 bases from V and 5 bases from J, the junction contained 2 bases not matched to a gene.

This chain joins TRBV4-1 and TRBJ2-7, with a weak D call TRBD1 (5 bases). The germline V gene encodes CDR1 MGHRA and CDR2 YSYEKL. CDR3 length: 15 residues. V was trimmed by 4 bases and J by 0 bases, leaving 13 bases between them. The DNA of the CDR3 is TGCGCCAGCAGCCGGGCCGTCAGGGACTCCTACGAGCAGTACTTC. Protein product: CASSRAVRDSYEQYF.

The gene calls are TRBV2 and TRBJ1-1; tentative D call: TRBD1 (5 bases). Germline CDR1 is SNHLY and CDR2 is FYNNEI. The CDR3 loop spans 15 amino acids. The germline V and J ends were trimmed by 2 bases and 10 bases, with 20 bases remaining between them. The chain's CDR3 is CASSERQIRDFRAFF. The DNA of the CDR3 is TGTGCCAGCAGTGAAAGGCAGATACGGGACTTTCGAGCTTTCTTT.